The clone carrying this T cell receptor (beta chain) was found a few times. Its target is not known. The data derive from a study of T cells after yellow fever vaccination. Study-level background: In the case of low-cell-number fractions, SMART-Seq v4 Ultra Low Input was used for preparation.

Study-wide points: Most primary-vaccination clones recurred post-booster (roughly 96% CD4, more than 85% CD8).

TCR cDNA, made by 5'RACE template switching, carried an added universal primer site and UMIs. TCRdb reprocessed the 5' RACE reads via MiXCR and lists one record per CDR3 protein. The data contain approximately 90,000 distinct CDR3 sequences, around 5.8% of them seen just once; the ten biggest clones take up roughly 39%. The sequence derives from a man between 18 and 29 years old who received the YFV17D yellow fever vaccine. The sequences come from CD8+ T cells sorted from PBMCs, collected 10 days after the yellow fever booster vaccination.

This chain's CDR3 is CASSPRYVSTDTQYF. Here the CDR3 DNA reads TGCGCCAGCAGCCCAAGATACGTAAGCACAGATACGCAGTATTTT. This chain links TRBV4-1 with TRBJ2-3; D remains ambiguous. Germline-derived CDR1 and CDR2 are MGHRA and YSYEKL. The CDR3 loop spans 15 amino acids. Trimming took 4 bases from V and 0 from J, leaving 11 bases between them.